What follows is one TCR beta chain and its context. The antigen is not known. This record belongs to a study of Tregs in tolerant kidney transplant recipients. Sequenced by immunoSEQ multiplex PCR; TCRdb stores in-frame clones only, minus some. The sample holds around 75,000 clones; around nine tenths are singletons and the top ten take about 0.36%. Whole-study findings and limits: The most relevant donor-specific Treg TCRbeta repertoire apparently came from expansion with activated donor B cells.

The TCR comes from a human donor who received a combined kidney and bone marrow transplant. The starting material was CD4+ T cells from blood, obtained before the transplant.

CDR3 protein: CASSPGVGTGLSGNTIYF. Here the CDR3 DNA reads TGTGCCAGCAGCCCGGGTGTCGGGACAGGACTCTCTGGAAACACCATATATTTT. The rearrangement links TRBV11-1 to TRBJ1-3; TRBD1 aligns across 8 bases. Per the germline V gene, CDR1 is SGHAT and CDR2 is FQDESV (reference sequence). The junction had 12 bases not matched to a gene; V was cut back by 5 bases and J by 0 bases. The CDR3 length is 18 residues.